Following are 21 T cell receptor beta chains from one sample sequenced in a study of T cell clonality in common variable immunodeficiency. TCRdb's copy holds only in-frame clones and misses some; the assay was immunoSEQ multiplex PCR. Altogether about 42,000 clones were found in the sample, and no singletons occur. Sequencing was done on a sample of peripheral blood mononuclear cells. The receptors originated from a person between 18 and 75 years old in good health.

This clone was found a few times. The sequenced fragment ends 3 residues before the CDR3 boundary, so the rest is inferred from the germline J gene. V and J are TRBV16 and TRBJ1-1; perhaps TRBD1 as D (5 bases). The germline CDR1 and CDR2 sequences are KGHSY and FQNENV. This CDR3 region has 15 residues. V lost 4 bases, J lost 5 bases, and 17 bases lay in between. This chain's CDR3 is CASSLSLLGTTEAFF. CDR3 DNA (partial): TGTGCCAGCAGCCTTTCACTCCTCGGGACTACTGAA.

This clone was detected ten times or more. The CDR3 goes on 3 residues after the read ends, and that part is filled in from the germline J gene. The gene calls are TRBV28 and TRBJ1-3; possibly TRBD1 for D (6 bases). V was clipped by 7 bases and J by 0 bases, with 10 bases between them. The germline V gene has CDR1 MDHEN and CDR2 SYDVKM. This CDR3 has 14 amino acids. The CDR3 DNA, read in part, is TGTGCCAGCATCGGACAGTTCTCTGGAAACACC. It is translated as CASIGQFSGNT. The full-length CDR3 reads as CASIGQFSGNTIYF.

This clone has at least ten counts. The CDR3 extends 3 residues past the end of the read, so its final part is completed from the germline J gene. The chain is built from TRBV18 and TRBJ1-4, with 7 bases that match TRBD1. The germline V gene has CDR1 KGHSH and CDR2 LQKENI. V gave up 1 base and J gave up 7 bases; unmatched junction bases: 3. This CDR3 region has 14 residues. The CDR3 sequence is CASSPQGAREKLFF. The part of the CDR3 DNA that was read is TGTGCCAGCTCACCACAGGGGGCTCGTGAAAAA.

This clone was observed at least ten times. The read ends 3 residues early relative to the CDR3; the germline J gene fills the gap. This chain uses TRBV2 with TRBJ2-1, with TRBD2 identical over 9 bases. The ends lost 4 bases at V and 9 bases at J; junction bases unmatched: 4. The CDR3 extends over 13 amino acids. Germline assignment: CDR1 SNHLY and CDR2 FYNNEI. CDR3: CASSGPLAGEQFF. The sequenced CDR3 bases are TGTGCCAGCAGTGGCCCACTAGCGGGTGAG.

This clone was counted many times. The read comes to an end 3 residues before the CDR3 does, leaving the germline J gene to fill in the end. The rearrangement uses TRBV7-8 and TRBJ2-5, with TRBD1 matching 10 bases. J gave up 5 bases and V 1 base, and 1 base lay outside the gene matches. The length of the CDR3 is 14 residues. CDR1 SGHVS and CDR2 FQNEAQ come from the germline V gene. The CDR3 DNA, read in part, is TGTGCCAGCAGCTTAGTGGGACAGGGGGAGACC. Amino acids: CASSLVGQGET. The whole CDR3 is CASSLVGQGETQYF.

This clone was counted many times. The read finishes 3 residues shy of the CDR3 end, and the germline J gene is used to complete it. This sequence joins TRBV5-1 and TRBJ1-1, with D possibly matching TRBD1 (6 bases). The V end was cut by 0 bases, the J end by 7 bases, with 13 bases between. The germline V gene has CDR1 SGHRS and CDR2 YFSETQ. The CDR3 is made up of 14 amino acids. The sequenced CDR3 bases are TGCGCCAGCAGCTTGGTGGGAGGGGGAGGTGAA. It translates to CASSLVGGGGE. The complete CDR3 reads CASSLVGGGGEAFF.

This clone showed up many times. The read ends 3 residues shy of where the CDR3 ends; the end is completed using the germline J gene. This sequence joins TRBV7-2 and TRBJ2-3; D might be TRBD1 (5 bases). The CDR3 consists of 14 residues. V dropped 2 bases and J dropped 2 bases, with 8 bases sitting between them. Germline V gives CDR1 SGHTA, CDR2 FQGNSA. The covered CDR3 bases are TGTGCCAGCAGCTTACAGGGTATCACAGATACG. This gives the protein CASSLQGITDT. The full CDR3 is CASSLQGITDTQYF.

This clone was seen many times. The read ends 3 residues shy of where the CDR3 ends; the end is completed using the germline J gene. The genes are TRBV4-2 and TRBJ2-2; a weak D match, TRBD2 (6 bases). Trimming cost V 0 bases and J 4 bases, with 9 bases left between them. This CDR3 contains 15 residues. Germline assignment: CDR1 LGHNA and CDR2 YNFKEQ. The part of the CDR3 DNA that was read is TGTGCCAGCAGCCAAGAACTAGCCCGCACCGGGGAG. The encoded protein is CASSQELARTGE. The entire CDR3 is CASSQELARTGELFF.

This clone was picked up many times. The read ends 3 residues before the CDR3 terminus; that terminus is restored from the germline J gene. J is TRBJ1-1 and V is TRBV2; D unclear. The CDR3 contains 10 residues. V lost 7 bases to trimming and J lost 6 bases, with 6 bases between them. CDR1 and CDR2 from the germline V gene are SNHLY and FYNNEI. The CDR3 loop is CASKRAEAFF. CDR3 DNA (partial): TGTGCCAGCAAGCGAGCTGAA.

This clone was seen at least ten times. The read ends 3 residues shy of where the CDR3 ends; the end is completed using the germline J gene. V usage is TRBV5-1 and J usage is TRBJ2-7, with D hard to call. The CDR3 runs to 12 residues. Germline V CDR1 and CDR2: SGHRS, YFSETQ. V was trimmed by 1 base and J by 2 bases, leaving 4 bases between them. The CDR3 DNA, read in part, is TGCGCCAGCAGCTTGTCGGCCTACGAG. Translating it yields CASSLSAYE. The whole CDR3 region reads CASSLSAYEQYF.

Turning to this clone: The sequence runs out 3 residues before the end of the CDR3; the remainder is reconstructed from the germline J gene. J is TRBJ1-1 and V is TRBV7-2; perhaps TRBD1 as D (5 bases). CDR1 is SGHTA and CDR2 is FQGNSA in the germline V gene. The CDR3 is made up of 14 amino acids. CDR3 in amino acids: CASSAQAASQEAFF. The DNA read from the CDR3 is TGTGCCAGCAGCGCACAGGCCGCCTCCCAGGAA.

This clone was seen ten or more times. The read falls 3 residues short of the CDR3 end, and the missing part is taken from the germline J gene. This chain joins TRBV5-1 and TRBJ2-1, with 12 bases aligning to TRBD2. CDR1 SGHRS and CDR2 YFSETQ come from the germline V gene. V was pared by 4 bases and J by 4 bases, with 3 bases of the junction left unmatched. The CDR3 contains 15 residues. The CDR3 loop is CASSRTSGEYNEQFF. The CDR3 DNA, read in part, is TGCGCCAGCAGCAGGACTAGCGGGGAGTACAATGAG.

This clone was seen repeatedly, ten times or more. The read gets to within 3 residues of the CDR3 end, and the germline J gene fills in the rest. The genes are TRBV30 and TRBJ1-6, with 7 bases aligning to TRBD1. The ends lost 3 bases at V and 4 bases at J; junction bases unmatched: 3. Germline V lookup: CDR1 GTSNPN, CDR2 SVGIG (reference sequence). This CDR3 contains 14 residues. CDR3 in amino acids: CAWRGQSYNSPLHF. CDR3 bases read: TGTGCCTGGAGGGGACAGTCTTATAATTCACCC.

This clone was picked up many times. The read is 3 residues too short to cover the CDR3 end, so that end is filled in from the germline J gene. The rearrangement joins TRBV19 to TRBJ2-7; 13 nucleotides match TRBD2. The V gene end was trimmed by 6 bases and the J gene end by 3 bases; junction bases not matched to a gene: 5. The CDR3 contains 15 residues. In germline, CDR1 is LNHDA, CDR2 SQIVND (reference sequence). The DNA read from the CDR3 is TGTGCCAGTAGCTACCGGACTAGCGGGGGCTACGAG. The encoded protein is CASSYRTSGGYE. The whole CDR3 sequence reads CASSYRTSGGYEQYF.

This clone has a count of ten or more. The read stops 3 residues short of the end of the CDR3; the missing end is completed from the germline J gene. V and J are TRBV7-3 and TRBJ1-1, with D perhaps TRBD1 (6 bases). Trimming took off 1 base at V and 7 bases at J, with 13 bases between the two ends. Germline CDR1 and CDR2: SGHTA and FQGTGA. The length of the CDR3 is 14 residues. The sequenced part of the CDR3 DNA is TGTGCCAGCAGCTTAAGTCAGGGGTCTGTTGAA. This codes for CASSLSQGSVE. The full CDR3 is CASSLSQGSVEAFF. The full variable domain, in which reference TRBV7-3 and TRBJ1-1 provide the parts outside the CDR3, is GAGVSQTPSNKVTEKGKYVELRCDPISGHTALYWYRQSLGQGPEFLIYFQGTGAADDSGLPNDRFFAVRPEGSVSTLKIQRTERGDSAVYLCASSLSQGSVEAFFGQGTRLTVV.

This clone was counted many times. The CDR3 extends 3 residues past the end of the read, so its final part is completed from the germline J gene. V gene TRBV6-4 combines with J gene TRBJ2-1; D ambiguous. The length of the CDR3 is 12 residues. V lost 4 bases, J lost 9 bases, and 10 bases lay in between. CDR1 MRHNA and CDR2 SNTAGT come from the germline V gene. The sequenced CDR3 bases are TGTGCCAGCAGTGCCTCCAAAGGTGAG. Amino acids: CASSASKGE. From start to end, the CDR3 is CASSASKGEQFF.

This clone was counted at least ten times. The observed sequence ends 3 residues before the CDR3 terminus, with the missing tail filled in from the germline J gene. V usage is TRBV11-2 and J usage is TRBJ1-5; TRBD1 matches at 7 bases. The V segment lost 3 bases and the J segment 9 bases; nucleotides outside the gene matches: 8. Germline V gene sequence: CDR1 SGHAT, CDR2 FQNNGV. The CDR3 totals 14 residues. The CDR3 is CASSFSTGDGPQHF. The part of the CDR3 DNA that was read is TGTGCCAGCAGCTTTTCTACAGGGGACGGGCCC.

This clone was observed at least ten times. The sequence runs out 3 residues before the end of the CDR3; the remainder is reconstructed from the germline J gene. The V gene is TRBV5-4, the J gene TRBJ2-1; no clear D. Germline V lookup: CDR1 SGHNT, CDR2 YYREEE (reference sequence). There are 13 residues in the CDR3. V was cut by 4 bases and J by 8 bases, with 13 bases left in between. CDR3 sequence reads: CASSPYTVDEQFF. The CDR3 bases that were read are TGTGCCAGCAGCCCCTATACAGTGGATGAG.

In this sample, this clone turned up many times. The missing CDR3 end, 3 residues past where the read stops, is filled in from the germline J gene. The J gene is TRBJ2-1, the V gene TRBV6-4; TRBD2 matches 13 bases. V shed 5 bases, J shed 5 bases, and the junction held 3 bases outside the gene matches. The CDR3 has 15 residues. CDR1 and CDR2 from the germline V gene are MRHNA and SNTAGT. The sequenced CDR3 bases are TGTGCCAGCAGTTCCGGGACTAGCGGGGACAATGAG. Translation: CASSSGTSGDNE. The full CDR3 protein is CASSSGTSGDNEQFF.

This clone has at least ten counts. Relative to the germline gene, one junction end is altered; a read error may explain this. The read falls 3 residues short of the CDR3 end, and the missing part is taken from the germline J gene. The rearrangement joins TRBV4-2 to TRBJ1-1; possible D gene TRBD1, 6 bases. Looked up from germline, CDR1 is LGHNA and CDR2 is YNFKEQ. CDR3 length equals 14 residues. CDR3 bases read: TGCGCCAGCAGTTCACAGGGTCTGAACACTGAA. It yields the protein CASSSQGLNTE. The complete CDR3 sequence is CASSSQGLNTEAFF.

Regarding this clone: Since a much larger clone is just one base distant, this may be a read error. The CDR3 is cut off 3 residues early in the read; its end comes from the germline J gene. The chain joins TRBV7-9 to TRBJ1-1, with D possibly matching TRBD1 (6 bases). There are 14 residues in the CDR3. Germline assignment: CDR1 SEHNR and CDR2 FQNEAQ (reference sequence). The covered CDR3 bases are TGTGCCAGCGGCTTAGGCAGGGGTGACACTGAA. The encoded protein is CASGLGRGDTE. The CDR3 as a whole reads CASGLGRGDTEAFF.